This TCR beta chain is drawn from a study of blood T cell repertoires in COVID-19. Sequenced by immunoSEQ multiplex PCR; TCRdb stores in-frame clones only, minus some. The table records roughly 170,000 clones, around 80% of them present only once. This CDR3 has 15 amino acids. The trim removed 6 bases at V and 0 bases at J, leaving 5 bases unmatched. The germline V gene has CDR1 MNHEY and CDR2 SMNVEV (reference sequence). What was sequenced was PBMCs or T cells enriched from blood (not recorded which). V and J are TRBV27 and TRBJ1-5, with 7 bases identical to TRBD1. The TCR sequence derives from a woman aged 45-65 years who had recovered from COVID-19. CDR3 in DNA: TGTGCCAGCAGGGTGGGACAGCATAGCAATCAGCCCCAGCATTTT. It encodes CASRVGQHSNQPQHF.